This T cell receptor beta chain was sequenced during a study of T cells in Graves' hyperthyroidism and ophthalmopathy. Study details: Blood from the periphery was taken at initial diagnosis, before any treatment.

Using RNA transcripts as the source, TCR beta CDR3 regions were amplified. HTBI primers were employed in a first-round RT-PCR of the TCR CDR3. TCRdb called the multiplex PCR reads again in MiXCR, with one record for every CDR3 protein. The data hold over 400,000 distinct CDR3 sequences, with approximately 14% observed a single time. This clonotype appeared a single time. Its antigen is not identified. Because the CDR3's place on the DNA is in doubt, the DNA is left out and the CDR3 is given as listed by TCRdb. Disease duration was under 3 months in the ophthalmopathy patients, who also had a Clinical Activity Score of at least 3 and a NOSPECS grade of at least 4. Overall study findings and caveats: The blood repertoire included most of the expanded thyroid clonotypes above 0.001.

Specimen: blood. The clonotype was recovered from a man between 18 and 29 years old with Graves' ophthalmopathy.

The CDR3 is CASSFGSGNQPRHF. V usage is TRBV12-3 or TRBV12-4 and J usage is TRBJ1-5. Both ends counted, the CDR3 spans 14 residues.